Sequencing of this TCR beta chain was carried out in a study of blood T cell repertoires in COVID-19. With 0 bases clipped from V and 2 bases from J, the junction kept 0 bases outside the gene matches. The CDR3 covers 14 residues. Germline loops: CDR1 MNHEY, CDR2 SMNVEV (reference sequence). Profiled with immunoSEQ multiplex PCR; TCRdb holds only in-frame clones, not every one. In the table there are a few hundred thousand clones, roughly 87% of which are singletons. This receptor was obtained from a woman aged 25 to 39 who had recovered from COVID-19. Sample: PBMCs or T cells enriched from blood (not recorded which). V is TRBV27 and J is TRBJ2-7; 8 nucleotides align to TRBD1. In DNA, the CDR3 is TGTGCCAGCAGTTTATCGACAGGGGCCTACGAGCAGTACTTC. The encoded protein is CASSLSTGAYEQYF.